This paragraph covers one T cell receptor beta chain sequence. The antigen this receptor binds is unknown. There are no base qualities to consult, and no much larger clone falls within one base. The CDR3 has 14 amino acids, counting the end cysteine and phenylalanine. Just the 42-base CDR3 DNA is kept, in frame starting at base 1. The germline V gene gives CDR1 as SGDLS and CDR2 as YYNGEE. The germline V and J ends show losses of 4 bases and 4 bases respectively, and no gene match explains 4 bases of the junction. In the ViraFEST assay, PBMC were stimulated with viral peptide pools, and antigen-specific CD4+ T cell clonotypes were then identified by expansion using TCR sequencing. After less than 13 days of culture, CD4+ T cells were isolated with the EasySep CD4+ T cell isolation kit. Two doses of either the BNT162b2 or the mRNA-1273 mRNA SARS-CoV-2 vaccine were administered to participants. The absence of prior SARS-CoV-2 infection in healthy vaccine recipients was confirmed by negative nucleocapsid antibodies before and after vaccination. Each well held 1.5 million to 2 million PBMC cultured in IMDM containing around 5.1% human AB serum, 10 IU/ml IL-2 and gentamicin, along with about 9.5 ug/ml peptides. Half of the culture medium was replaced with fresh IL-2-containing medium on days 3 and 7. Unless noted otherwise, every peptide stimulation condition was cultured in triplicate wells. Using Ficoll-Paque Plus gradient centrifugation, PBMC were separated from whole blood and then either used fresh or cryopreserved at -140C. The spike proteins of SARS-CoV-2 and of the common cold coronaviruses HCoV-NL63, HCoV-OC43 and HCoV-229E were spanned by overlapping peptide pools. The QIAamp micro DNA kit was used to extract genomic DNA from the cultured CD4+ T cells.

The sample belongs to a study of vaccination effects on CD4 cells after COVID-19 (dated by TCRdb to the early 2020s). Background on the whole study: Across the study, the median time from the second dose to post-vaccine sampling was 72 days (range 14 to 241). A total of roughly 9 COVID-19 convalescent patients and several SARS-CoV-2-naive healthy vaccine recipients were included in the full study. SARS-CoV-2 spike-specific CD4+ TCR repertoires from before and after mRNA vaccination were compared in COVID-19 convalescent patients and in infection-naive vaccine recipients. Cultures from other donors in the study were sequenced using the Oncomine TCR Beta short-read assay on an Illumina iSeq 100.

The library was made by the immunoSEQ multiplex PCR assay. DNA from the CD4+ T cells that had been cultured and isolated underwent TCR beta CDR3 sequencing. The authors' analysis ran thus. Non-productive TCR sequences were removed, reads were trimmed to the CDR3 region, and CDR3s of at least 7 amino acids were retained. The MANAFEST web app was used to identify antigen-specific clonotypes by comparing expansion in peptide wells with expansion in reference cultures. To count as positive, a clone had to show expansion at FDR<0.05 compared with the reference and with all other wells, an odds ratio above 5, and a frequency above 0.1% in two replicate wells. A clonotype was called cross-reactive if it was significantly expanded both in SARS-CoV-2 spike wells and in at least one common cold coronavirus spike condition. Levenshtein distance calculated with the stringdist R package was used to assess CDR3 similarity, and unrooted trees were constructed with ape in R 3.6.1. TCRdb provides this immuneACCESS table in a form limited to in-frame rearrangements. Some clones are lacking; in checked studies, under half of them reflect an unresolved V gene, and why the rest are absent is not known. V, J and clone size are those of that table, while D and trimming were read from the DNA. The sample yields about 81,000 clones; around 77% were counted once. The ten largest clones capture approximately 1% of the sample.

Study-level results and caveats: Only a small number of convalescent patients were included, and no early post-infection timepoints were available, which limited the study. In healthy vaccine recipients, vaccine-induced clones were almost all SARS-CoV-2 mono-reactive, with only 1 of 255 cross-reactive with common cold coronaviruses. Clones induced by infection and clones induced by vaccination both contracted markedly at late timepoints after vaccination, which fits with T cell responses waning over time.

The clonotype comes from a human donor who received a COVID-19 vaccine. The V gene is TRBV9 and the J gene is TRBJ2-5, with TRBD1 matching 10 junction bases. The sequencing used CD4+ T cells from PBMCs cultured with HCoV-OC43 spike peptides, collected after COVID-19 vaccination. The cell subset or site label on this specimen signifies: HCoV-OC43 spike overlapping peptide pool stimulation. The DNA is TGTGCCAGCAGCCGGGACAGGGGAGGAGAGACCCAGTACTTC. This encodes CASSRDRGGETQYF.